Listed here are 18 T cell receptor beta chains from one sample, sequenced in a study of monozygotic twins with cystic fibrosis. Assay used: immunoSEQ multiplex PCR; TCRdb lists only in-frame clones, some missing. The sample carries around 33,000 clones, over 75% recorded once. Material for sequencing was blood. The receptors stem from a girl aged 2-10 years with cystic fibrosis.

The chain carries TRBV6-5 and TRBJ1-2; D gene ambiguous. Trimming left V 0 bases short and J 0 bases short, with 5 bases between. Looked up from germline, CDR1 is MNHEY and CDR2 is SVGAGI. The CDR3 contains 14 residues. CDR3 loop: CASSYSRSNYGYTF. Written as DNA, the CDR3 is TGTGCCAGCAGTTACTCGAGATCTAACTATGGCTACACCTTC.

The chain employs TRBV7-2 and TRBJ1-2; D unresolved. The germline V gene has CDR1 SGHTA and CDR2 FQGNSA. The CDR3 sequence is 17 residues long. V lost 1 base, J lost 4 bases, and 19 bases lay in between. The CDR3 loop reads CASSLDPGVTIRYGYTF. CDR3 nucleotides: TGTGCCAGCAGCTTAGACCCGGGTGTGACTATTCGCTATGGCTACACCTTC.

This chain's CDR3 is CASSLLGNIQYF. DNA for the CDR3: TGTGCCAGCAGCTTGCTAGGAAACATTCAGTACTTC. This rearrangement joins TRBV5-6 to TRBJ2-4, with D uncertain. Looked up from germline, CDR1 is SGHDT and CDR2 is YYEEEE. V gave up 1 base and J gave up 6 bases, with 5 bases separating them. The CDR3 has 12 residues.

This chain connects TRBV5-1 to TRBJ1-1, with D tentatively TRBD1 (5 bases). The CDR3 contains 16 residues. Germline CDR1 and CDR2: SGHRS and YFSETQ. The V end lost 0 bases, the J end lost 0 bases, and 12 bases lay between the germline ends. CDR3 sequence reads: CASSLEVGRVNTEAFF. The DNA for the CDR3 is TGCGCCAGCAGCTTGGAGGTTGGCAGGGTGAACACTGAAGCTTTCTTT.

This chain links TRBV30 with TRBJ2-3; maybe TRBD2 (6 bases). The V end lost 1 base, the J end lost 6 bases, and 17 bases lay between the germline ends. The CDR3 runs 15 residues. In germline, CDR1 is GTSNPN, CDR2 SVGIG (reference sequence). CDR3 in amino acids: CAWSGGPGETDTQYF. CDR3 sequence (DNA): TGTGCCTGGAGTGGAGGCCCGGGGGAGACCGATACGCAGTATTTT.

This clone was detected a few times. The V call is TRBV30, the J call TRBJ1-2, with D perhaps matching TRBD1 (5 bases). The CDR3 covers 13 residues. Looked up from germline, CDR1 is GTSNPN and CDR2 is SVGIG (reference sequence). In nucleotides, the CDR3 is TGTGCTTACCACAGGAGGCATACCTATGGCTACACCTTC. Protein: CAYHRRHTYGYTF.

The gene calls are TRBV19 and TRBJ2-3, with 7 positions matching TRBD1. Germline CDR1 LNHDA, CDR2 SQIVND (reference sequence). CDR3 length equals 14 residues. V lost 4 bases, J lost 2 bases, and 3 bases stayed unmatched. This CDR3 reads CASSNRGNTDTQYF. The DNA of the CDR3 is TGTGCCAGTAGTAACAGGGGTAACACAGATACGCAGTATTTT.

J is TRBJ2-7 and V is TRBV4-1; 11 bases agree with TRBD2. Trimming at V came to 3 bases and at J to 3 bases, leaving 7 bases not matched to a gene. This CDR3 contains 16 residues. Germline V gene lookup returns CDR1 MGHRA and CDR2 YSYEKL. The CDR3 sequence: CASSHLVAGGHYEQYF. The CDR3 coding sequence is TGCGCCAGCAGCCACCTCGTAGCGGGGGGGCACTACGAGCAGTACTTC.

The CDR3 here is CASSATGTGEQYF. The CDR3 DNA reads TGTGCCAGCAGCGCAACAGGGACGGGCGAGCAGTACTTC. The J gene is TRBJ2-7, the V gene TRBV7-6, with TRBD1 as a possible D gene (6 bases). Trimming removed 5 bases at V and 6 bases at J, with 14 bases between. Germline V gives CDR1 SGHVS, CDR2 FNYEAQ. The CDR3 covers 13 residues.

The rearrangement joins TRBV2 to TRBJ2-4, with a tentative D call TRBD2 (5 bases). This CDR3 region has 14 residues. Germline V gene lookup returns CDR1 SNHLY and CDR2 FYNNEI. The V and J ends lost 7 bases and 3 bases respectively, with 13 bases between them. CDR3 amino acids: CASKENEGKNIQYF. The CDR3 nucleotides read TGTGCCAGCAAGGAGAATGAGGGCAAAAACATTCAGTACTTC.

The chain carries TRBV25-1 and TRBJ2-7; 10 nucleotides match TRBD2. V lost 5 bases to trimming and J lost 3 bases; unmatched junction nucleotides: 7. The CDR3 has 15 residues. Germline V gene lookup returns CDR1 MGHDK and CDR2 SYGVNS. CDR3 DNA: TGTGCCAGCAGTCTCCATAGCGGGGGGCTCTACGAGCAGTACTTC. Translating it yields CASSLHSGGLYEQYF.

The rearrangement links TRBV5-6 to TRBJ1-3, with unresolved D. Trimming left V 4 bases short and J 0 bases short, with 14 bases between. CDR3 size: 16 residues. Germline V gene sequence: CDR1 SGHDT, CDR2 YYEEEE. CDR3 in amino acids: CASSRGAPYSGNTIYF. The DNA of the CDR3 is TGTGCCAGCAGCCGCGGTGCCCCCTACTCTGGAAACACCATATATTTT.

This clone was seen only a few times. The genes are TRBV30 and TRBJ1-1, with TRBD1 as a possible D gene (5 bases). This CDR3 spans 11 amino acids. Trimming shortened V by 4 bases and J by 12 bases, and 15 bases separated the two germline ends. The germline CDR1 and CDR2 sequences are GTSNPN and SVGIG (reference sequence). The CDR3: CAWINPGMSFF. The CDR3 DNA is TGTGCCTGGATCAACCCAGGGATGTCTTTCTTT.

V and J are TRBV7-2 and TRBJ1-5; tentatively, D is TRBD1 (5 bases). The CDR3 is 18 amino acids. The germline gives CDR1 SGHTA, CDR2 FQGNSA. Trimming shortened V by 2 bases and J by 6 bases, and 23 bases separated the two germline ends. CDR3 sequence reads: CASSLSRGAGVGGQPQHF. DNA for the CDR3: TGTGCCAGCAGCTTATCTCGAGGGGCGGGGGTTGGGGGTCAGCCCCAGCATTTT. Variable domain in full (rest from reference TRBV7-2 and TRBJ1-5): GAGVSQSPSNKVTEKGKDVELRCDPISGHTALYWYRQSLGQGLEFLIYFQGNSAPDKSGLPSDRFSAERTGGSVSTLTIQRTQQEDSAVYLCASSLSRGAGVGGQPQHFGDGTRLSIL.

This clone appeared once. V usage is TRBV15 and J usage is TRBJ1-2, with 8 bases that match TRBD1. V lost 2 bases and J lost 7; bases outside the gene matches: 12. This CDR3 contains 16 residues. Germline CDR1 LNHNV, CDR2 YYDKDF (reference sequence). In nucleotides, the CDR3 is TGTGCCACCAGCAGATATGACTGGACAGGGCCAGCTGGCTACACCTTC. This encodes CATSRYDWTGPAGYTF. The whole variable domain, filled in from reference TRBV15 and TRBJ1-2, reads DAMVIQNPRYQVTQFGKPVTLSCSQTLNHNVMYWYQQKSSQAPKLLFHYYDKDFNNEADTPDNFQSRRPNTSFCFLDIRSPGLGDTAMYLCATSRYDWTGPAGYTFGSGTRLTVV.

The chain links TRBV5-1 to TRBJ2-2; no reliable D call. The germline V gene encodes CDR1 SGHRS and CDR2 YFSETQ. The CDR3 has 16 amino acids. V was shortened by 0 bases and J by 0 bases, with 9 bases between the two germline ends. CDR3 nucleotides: TGCGCCAGCAGCTTGGAGTGGGCCGCGAACACCGGGGAGCTGTTTTTT. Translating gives CASSLEWAANTGELFF.

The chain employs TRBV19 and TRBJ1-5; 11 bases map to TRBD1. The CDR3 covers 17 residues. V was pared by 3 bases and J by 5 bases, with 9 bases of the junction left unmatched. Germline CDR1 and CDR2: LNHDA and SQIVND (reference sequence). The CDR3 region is CASSIMIGQGADQPQHF. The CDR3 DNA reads TGTGCCAGTAGTATCATGATTGGACAGGGGGCCGATCAGCCCCAGCATTTT.

The CDR3 spells CASRPGTSGGAAGELFF. For the CDR3, the DNA is TGTGCCAGCAGGCCCGGGACTAGCGGGGGGGCCGCCGGGGAGCTGTTTTTT. The rearrangement joins TRBV5-4 to TRBJ2-2, with 16 bases fitting TRBD2. The CDR3 is made up of 17 amino acids. J gave up 6 bases and V 5 bases, and 7 bases lay outside the gene matches. Germline V gene lookup returns CDR1 SGHNT and CDR2 YYREEE (reference sequence).